This T cell receptor (beta chain) was identified in a study of tumor and adjacent non-tumor tissue in lung cancer (dated by TCRdb to 2017 to 2018). For the study in its entirety: By cancer type, the cohort comprised 11 to 12 adenocarcinoma patients, a couple of squamous cell carcinoma patients and 1 small cell lung cancer patient. Ages among the roughly 15 patients ranged from roughly 30 to 76 years, there were about ten men and 5 women, and disease was at TNM stage I to III. For each patient, one tumor sample and one normal lung sample were taken, giving about 31 paired specimens that underwent TCRbeta CDR3 sequencing. Using bulk TCRbeta repertoires from around 15 lung cancer patients, the study set lung tumor tissue side by side with matched distant non-tumor lung tissue. A total of 95 million to 150 million productive TCRbeta reads were generated by sequencing, corresponding to an average of approximately 4.3 million reads per sample.

The library was generated by multiplex PCR. TCRdb shows the sequencer as Illumina HiSeq 2500. TCRbeta libraries were constructed through three rounds of nested PCR with primers (Table S4) according to protocols modified from ARM-PCR. Before sequencing, PCR products of 200-500 bp were excised from the gel and purified with the QIAquick gel extraction kit. Under the source paper's analysis protocol: Reads were cleaned with Trimmomatic, merged with FLASH into complete CDR3 sequences, and assigned to V(D)J germline segments with MiTCR. Clonal diversity was calculated as the inverse Simpson's index using VDJtools. Productive reads were defined as in-frame sequences without a premature stop codon. Using fastp trimming at Q25 and MiXCR clonotype assembly, TCRdb reanalyzed the public sequencing data and kept in-frame beta chains. Identical CDR3 protein sequences are pooled into one entry, listed with their most common genes and DNA. In this record, the V and J calls reflect TCRdb's handling and not the investigators' own analysis. The sample contains roughly 70,000 distinct CDR3 sequences, around 70% of them found a single time. The ten top clones hold approximately 30% of the sample.

Trimming removed 4 bases from V and 8 bases from J, leaving 30 bases between the germline ends. Reading the germline V gene gives CDR1 SGHAT and CDR2 FQNNGV. The CDR3 totals 19 residues, both ends included. The CDR3 DNA has 57 bases and is translated from base 1. What the authors observed across the whole study: Peripheral blood was not sequenced, so blood TCRbeta repertoires were not examined in the lung cancer patients of the study. The sequencing platform is not named in the methods, and unique molecular identifiers are not mentioned. Tumor tissue showed significantly greater TCR diversity (inverse Simpson) than normal lung tissue (about 400 vs 180, P = 0.0075, Mann-Whitney U test). The top 100 clones made up a significantly larger cumulative share of the repertoire in normal lung than in tumor tissue. Younger patients had significantly higher TCR diversity, and higher tumor TCR diversity was associated with shorter overall and disease-free survival. With only 15 patients in the cohort, the authors noted that larger samples and more detailed clinical data are needed.

RNA was extracted from bulk unsorted tissue and checked for quality with a NanoDrop ND-1000 and an Agilent 2100. For the normal lung samples, distant non-tumor tissue was collected more than 3 cm away from the tumor edge. The donors were newly diagnosed lung cancer patients admitted for thoracic surgery in China from August to November 2014 who had not received prior chemotherapy. Patients with previous radiotherapy or chemotherapy, or with another concurrent cancer, were excluded from the study. Surgical tissue pieces of about 1-2.3 cm3 were preserved in RNAlater solution and were kept at -80 degrees C until use. Turning to this clonotype: No cognate antigen has been identified for it. The conserved closing phenylalanine or tryptophan is absent in this CDR3, likely reflecting a read error.

Sequenced: distant non-tumor lung tissue. The chain is encoded by TRBV11-2 joined to TRBJ2-1; a weak D assignment points to TRBD2 (7 bases agree). The receptor's source is a woman aged 45-60 years with non-small cell lung cancer. The CDR3 region: CASSSPPGRGNAGVDEQFS. The bases read TGTGCCAGCAGCTCCCCCCCAGGCAGGGGAAACGCGGGAGTCGATGAGCAGTTCTCC.